This T cell receptor (beta chain) was identified in a study of OX40 agonist ivuxolimab in advanced cancers. Study-wide context: The patients received agonistic anti-OX40 (CD134) antibody ivuxolimab. Of the patients, three showed partial responses, one with hepatocellular carcinoma and two with cutaneous melanoma.

The assay was immunoSEQ multiplex PCR, and TCRdb's table has in-frame clones only and misses some. The sample shows roughly 50,000 clones, about 89% of them seen only once. Note on this clone: What it recognizes is unknown.

Findings and caveats of the study: Relative to CD4+ cells, CD8+ T cells on average had more expanded clones. At 0.1 to 3.0 mg/kg and by week 6, clonal expansion occurred in CD4+ and CD8+ blood T cells.

This CDR3 has 15 residues. Per germline, CDR1 KGHSY and CDR2 FQNENV. V lost 2 bases and J 9 bases, leaving 19 bases between the germline ends. The starting material was CD4+ or CD8+ T cells sorted from blood, obtained in a trial of the OX40 agonist ivuxolimab. The TCR sequence derives from an adult with an advanced solid tumor such as melanoma, head and neck, liver or kidney cancer. The gene calls are TRBV16 and TRBJ1-1, with a possible D match to TRBD1 (5 bases). The CDR3 region has the DNA TGTGCCAGCAGCCAAAGTGGGATGGGTCCGGGACAAGCTTTCTTT. Translating gives CASSQSGMGPGQAFF.